A selection of T cell receptor beta chains follows, all from one sample in a study of T cell responses to AZD1222 COVID-19 vaccine. Repertoires were generated with immunoSEQ multiplex PCR, while TCRdb's copy carries only in-frame clones and drops some. The sample contains about 92,000 clones, almost 90% of which appear only once. The starting material was peripheral blood, obtained on day 0 of MenACWY control vaccination. These receptors originate from an adult in good health. Both conserved end residues are trimmed from each CDR3. Clone size appears in some rows only: once, few, many, or a class for an expanded clone.

j_call: TRBJ2-7; v_call: TRBV6-6; clone_size: NA; cdr3_aa: ASSPPGTGLYEQY
j_call: TRBJ2-7; v_call: TRBV12-5; clone_size: NA; cdr3_aa: ASGFVEVSRSSYEQY
j_call: TRBJ1-1; v_call: TRBV18; clone_size: NA; cdr3_aa: ASSPWDSGLTEAF
j_call: TRBJ2-7; v_call: TRBV2; clone_size: NA; cdr3_aa: ASSPRTGSPYEQY
j_call: TRBJ1-2; v_call: TRBV30; clone_size: NA; cdr3_aa: AWSVPGLGQGSSYGYT
j_call: TRBJ2-2; v_call: TRBV5-1; clone_size: NA; cdr3_aa: ASSVQGFGTGELF
j_call: TRBJ1-6; v_call: TRBV13; clone_size: NA; cdr3_aa: ASSLGGHSYNSPLH
j_call: TRBJ2-2; v_call: TRBV6-2/TRBV6-3; clone_size: NA; cdr3_aa: ASSSRDTGELF
j_call: TRBJ1-5; v_call: TRBV19; clone_size: few; cdr3_aa: ASSSSTGDQPQH
j_call: TRBJ1-6; v_call: TRBV18; clone_size: NA; cdr3_aa: ASSLPVGDNSPLH
j_call: TRBJ2-7; v_call: TRBV3-1/TRBV3-2; clone_size: NA; cdr3_aa: ASSLDSHFSYEQY
j_call: TRBJ1-2; v_call: TRBV7-2; clone_size: NA; cdr3_aa: ASSLGGGTLNGYT
j_call: TRBJ2-7; v_call: TRBV19; clone_size: NA; cdr3_aa: ASSMGDARQY
j_call: TRBJ1-5; v_call: TRBV4-3; clone_size: NA; cdr3_aa: ASSQSRAQPQH
j_call: TRBJ2-2; v_call: TRBV9; clone_size: NA; cdr3_aa: ASSVEGWGDTGELF
j_call: TRBJ1-6; v_call: TRBV30; clone_size: NA; cdr3_aa: AWSVYTNNSPLH
j_call: TRBJ1-4; v_call: TRBV15; clone_size: NA; cdr3_aa: ATSRTGQLNEKLF
j_call: TRBJ1-4; v_call: TRBV28; clone_size: NA; cdr3_aa: ASSLNKKGEKLF
j_call: TRBJ2-3; v_call: TRBV20-1; clone_size: few; cdr3_aa: SASKPRLVSDRTDTQY
j_call: TRBJ1-5; v_call: TRBV5-8; clone_size: NA; cdr3_aa: ASSLAGLSNQPQH
j_call: TRBJ2-3; v_call: TRBV5-1; clone_size: NA; cdr3_aa: ASSVGLAGDSTDTQY
j_call: TRBJ1-6; v_call: TRBV28; clone_size: NA; cdr3_aa: ASSPPPGTGDSPLH
j_call: TRBJ1-2; v_call: TRBV19; clone_size: NA; cdr3_aa: ASSSGQLNYGYT
j_call: TRBJ2-6; v_call: TRBV4-1; clone_size: NA; cdr3_aa: ASSLPSLRILAGSSGANVLT
j_call: TRBJ1-2; v_call: TRBV30; clone_size: NA; cdr3_aa: AWIRDEGQGYT
j_call: TRBJ2-5; v_call: TRBV4-2; clone_size: NA; cdr3_aa: ASSQGGLAEETQY
j_call: TRBJ1-1; v_call: TRBV6-2/TRBV6-3; clone_size: NA; cdr3_aa: ASSYRQDEAF
j_call: TRBJ2-1; v_call: TRBV11-3; clone_size: once; cdr3_aa: ASSLGGRGGEQF